This TCR beta chain stems from a study of cytomegalovirus exposure and HLA in healthy donors. The ends were cut back, 0 bases at V and 2 bases at J, with 10 bases in the middle. CDR1 and CDR2 (germline): MNHEY, SVGAGI. This CDR3 has 15 amino acids. TCRdb's table, derived via immunoSEQ multiplex PCR, lists solely in-frame clones and lacks some. The repertoire holds roughly 50,000 clones, with roughly 93% as singletons. General study points: In vitro confirmation showed a few CMV-associated chains to be CMV antigen specific.

For this clone: As yet, its antigen is unknown.

The study drew the donors from its approximately 120-subject validation cohort, separate from the approximately 690-subject first cohort. The clonotype was recovered from a young woman in good health and CMV-seropositive. J is TRBJ1-2 and V is TRBV6-5, with no clear D. Input material: PBMCs. This chain's CDR3 is CASSYSLAVNYGYTF. The CDR3 DNA reads TGTGCCAGCAGTTACTCCTTGGCGGTGAACTATGGCTACACCTTC.